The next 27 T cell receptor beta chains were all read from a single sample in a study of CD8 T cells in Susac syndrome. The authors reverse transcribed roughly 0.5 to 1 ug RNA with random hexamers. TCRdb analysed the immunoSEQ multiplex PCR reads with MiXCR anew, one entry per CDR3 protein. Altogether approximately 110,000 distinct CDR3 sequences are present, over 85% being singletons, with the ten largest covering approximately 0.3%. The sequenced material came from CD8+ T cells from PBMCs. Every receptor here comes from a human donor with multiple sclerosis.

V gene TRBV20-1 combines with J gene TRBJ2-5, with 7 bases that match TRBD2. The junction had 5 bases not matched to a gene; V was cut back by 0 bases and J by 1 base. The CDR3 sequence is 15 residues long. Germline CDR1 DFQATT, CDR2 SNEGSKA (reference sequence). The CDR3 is CSARDRGLPQETQYF. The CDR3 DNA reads TGCAGTGCTAGAGATAGGGGACTACCCCAAGAGACCCAGTACTTC.

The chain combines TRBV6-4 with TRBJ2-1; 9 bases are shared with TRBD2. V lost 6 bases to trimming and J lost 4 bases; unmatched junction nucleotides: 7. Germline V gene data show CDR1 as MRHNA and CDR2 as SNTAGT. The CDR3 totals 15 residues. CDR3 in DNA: TGTGCCAGCAGCGGCGGGGGGGCCCCATACAATGAGCAGTTCTTC. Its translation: CASSGGGAPYNEQFF.

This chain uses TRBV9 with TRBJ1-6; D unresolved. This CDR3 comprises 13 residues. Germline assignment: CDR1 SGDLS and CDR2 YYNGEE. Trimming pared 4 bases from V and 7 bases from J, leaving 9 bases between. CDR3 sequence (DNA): TGTGCCAGCAGCTTCCGTGGGAATTCACCCCTCCACTTT. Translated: CASSFRGNSPLHF.

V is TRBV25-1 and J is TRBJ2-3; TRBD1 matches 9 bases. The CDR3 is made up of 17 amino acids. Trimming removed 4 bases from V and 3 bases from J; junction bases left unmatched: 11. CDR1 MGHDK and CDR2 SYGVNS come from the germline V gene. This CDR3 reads CASSGEQGATATDTQYF. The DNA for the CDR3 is TGTGCCAGCAGTGGGGAACAGGGGGCTACGGCGACAGATACGCAGTATTTT.

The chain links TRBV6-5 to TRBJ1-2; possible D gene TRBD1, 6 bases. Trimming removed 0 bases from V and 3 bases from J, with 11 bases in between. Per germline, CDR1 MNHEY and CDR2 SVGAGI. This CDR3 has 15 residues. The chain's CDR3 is CASSYSAGGHYGYTF. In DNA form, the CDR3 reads TGTGCCAGCAGTTACTCCGCGGGGGGCCACTATGGCTACACCTTC.

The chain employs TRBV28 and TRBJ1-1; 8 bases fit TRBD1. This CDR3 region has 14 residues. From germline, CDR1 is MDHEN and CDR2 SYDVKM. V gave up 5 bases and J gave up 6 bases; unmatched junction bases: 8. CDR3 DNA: TGTGCCAGCAGTGCGGACAGGGAACTATCTGAAGCTTTCTTT. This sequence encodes CASSADRELSEAFF.

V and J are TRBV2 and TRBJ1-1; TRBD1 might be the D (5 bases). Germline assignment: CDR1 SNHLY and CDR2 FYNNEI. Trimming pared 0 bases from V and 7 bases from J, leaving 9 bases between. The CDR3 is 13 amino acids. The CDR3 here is CASSEAVGVEAFF. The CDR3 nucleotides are TGTGCCAGCAGTGAAGCGGTAGGGGTTGAAGCTTTCTTT.

CDR3 nucleotide sequence: TGTGCCAGCAGCCGCAGCTCCTACGAGCAGTACGTC. Residues: CASSRSSYEQYV. This chain links TRBV11-3 with TRBJ2-7, with no clear D. Deletions cut 5 bases from V and 0 bases from J, with 5 bases between. The CDR3 sequence is 12 residues long. Per the germline V gene, CDR1 is SGHNT and CDR2 is YENEEA.

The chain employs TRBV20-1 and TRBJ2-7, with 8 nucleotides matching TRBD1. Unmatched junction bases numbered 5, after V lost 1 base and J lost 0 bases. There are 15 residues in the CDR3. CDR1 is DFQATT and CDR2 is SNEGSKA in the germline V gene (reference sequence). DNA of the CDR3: TGCAGTGCTAGAGTGAGGACAGGGCCCTCCTACGAGCAGTACGTC. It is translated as CSARVRTGPSYEQYV.

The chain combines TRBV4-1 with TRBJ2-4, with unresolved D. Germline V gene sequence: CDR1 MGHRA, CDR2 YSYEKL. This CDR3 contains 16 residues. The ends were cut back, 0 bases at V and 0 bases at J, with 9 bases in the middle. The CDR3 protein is CASSQDERLAKNIQYF. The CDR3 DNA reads TGCGCCAGCAGCCAAGATGAGAGGTTAGCCAAAAACATTCAGTACTTC.

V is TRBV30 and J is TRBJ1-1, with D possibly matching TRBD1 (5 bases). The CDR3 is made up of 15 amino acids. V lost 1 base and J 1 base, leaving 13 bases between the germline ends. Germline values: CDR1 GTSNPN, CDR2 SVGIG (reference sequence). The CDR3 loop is CAWSEVATANTEAFF. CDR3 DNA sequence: TGTGCCTGGAGTGAGGTAGCGACAGCGAACACTGAAGCTTTCTTT. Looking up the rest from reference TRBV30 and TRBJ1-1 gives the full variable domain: SQTIHQWPATLVQPVGSPLSLECTVEGTSNPNLYWYRQAAGRGLQLLFYSVGIGQISSEVPQNLSASRPQDRQFILSSKKLLLSDSGFYLCAWSEVATANTEAFFGQGTRLTVV.

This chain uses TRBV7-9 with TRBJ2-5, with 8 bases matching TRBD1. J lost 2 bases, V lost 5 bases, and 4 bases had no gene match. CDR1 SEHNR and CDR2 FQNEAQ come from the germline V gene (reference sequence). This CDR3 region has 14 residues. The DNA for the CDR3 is TGTGCCAGCAGCCGGACAGGGCAACAAGAGACCCAGTACTTC. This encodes CASSRTGQQETQYF.

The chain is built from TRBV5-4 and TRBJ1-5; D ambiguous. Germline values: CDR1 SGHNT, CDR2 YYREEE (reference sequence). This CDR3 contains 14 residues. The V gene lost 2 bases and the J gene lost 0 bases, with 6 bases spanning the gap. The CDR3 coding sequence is TGTGCCAGCAGCTTAAAGGGTAGCAATCAGCCCCAGCATTTT. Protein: CASSLKGSNQPQHF. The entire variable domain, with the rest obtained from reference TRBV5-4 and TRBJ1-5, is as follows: ETGVTQSPTHLIKTRGQQVTLRCSSQSGHNTVSWYQQALGQGPQFIFQYYREEENGRGNFPPRFSGLQFPNYSSELNVNALELDDSALYLCASSLKGSNQPQHFGDGTRLSIL.

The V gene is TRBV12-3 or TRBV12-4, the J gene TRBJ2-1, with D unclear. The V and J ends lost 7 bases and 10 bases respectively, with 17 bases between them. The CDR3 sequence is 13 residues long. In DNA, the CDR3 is TGTGCCAGCACGTGGCCCGGCTTAAACGAGCAGTTCTTC. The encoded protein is CASTWPGLNEQFF.

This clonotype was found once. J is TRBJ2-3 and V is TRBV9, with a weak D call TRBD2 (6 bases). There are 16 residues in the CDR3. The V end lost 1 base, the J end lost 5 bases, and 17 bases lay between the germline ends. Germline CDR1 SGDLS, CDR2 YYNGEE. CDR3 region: CASSVSGGAQGDTQYF. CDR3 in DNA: TGTGCCAGCAGCGTAAGTGGCGGGGCGCAGGGAGATACGCAGTATTTT.

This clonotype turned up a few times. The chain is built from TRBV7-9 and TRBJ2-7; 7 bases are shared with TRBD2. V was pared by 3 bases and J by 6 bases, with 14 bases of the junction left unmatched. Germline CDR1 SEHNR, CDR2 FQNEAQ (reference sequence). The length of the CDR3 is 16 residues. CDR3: CASSLGREYHPVEQYV. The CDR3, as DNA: TGTGCCAGCAGCTTGGGGAGGGAATACCACCCTGTCGAGCAGTACGTC.

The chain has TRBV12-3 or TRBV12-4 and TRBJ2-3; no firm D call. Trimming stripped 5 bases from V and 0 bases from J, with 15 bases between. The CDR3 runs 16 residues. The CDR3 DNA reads TGTGCCAGCAGTCCCCCTCGCGAGGAGAGCACAGATACGCAGTATTTT. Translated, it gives CASSPPREESTDTQYF.

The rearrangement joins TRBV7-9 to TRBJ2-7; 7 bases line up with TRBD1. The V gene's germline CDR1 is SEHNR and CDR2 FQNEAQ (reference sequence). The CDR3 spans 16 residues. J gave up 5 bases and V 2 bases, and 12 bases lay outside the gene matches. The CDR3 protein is CASSLTQGPRPDEQYF. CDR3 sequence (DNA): TGTGCCAGCAGCTTAACACAGGGGCCGCGCCCTGACGAGCAGTACTTC.

The CDR3 nucleotides read TGCGCCAGCAGACCAACAGGGACAGGCCCCCATGAGCAGTTCTTC. Translating gives CASRPTGTGPHEQFF. The chain combines TRBV4-1 with TRBJ2-1, with TRBD1 matching 8 bases. Unmatched junction bases numbered 12, after V lost 6 bases and J lost 8 bases. The CDR3 runs to 15 residues. Looked up from germline, CDR1 is MGHRA and CDR2 is YSYEKL.

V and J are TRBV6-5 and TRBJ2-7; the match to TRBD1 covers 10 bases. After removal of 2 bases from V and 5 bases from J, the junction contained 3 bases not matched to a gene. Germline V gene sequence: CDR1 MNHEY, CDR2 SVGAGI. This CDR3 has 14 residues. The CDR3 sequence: CASSYLGTGDEQYF. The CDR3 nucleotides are TGTGCCAGCAGTTACCTCGGGACAGGGGACGAGCAGTACTTC.

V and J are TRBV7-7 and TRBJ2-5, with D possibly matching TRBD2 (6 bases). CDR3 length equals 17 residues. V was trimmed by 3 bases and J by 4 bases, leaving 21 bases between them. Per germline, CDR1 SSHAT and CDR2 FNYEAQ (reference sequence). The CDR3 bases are TGTGCCAGCAGCTTGGGAGACTGGACTACCCATTCAGAGACCCAGTACTTC. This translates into CASSLGDWTTHSETQYF.

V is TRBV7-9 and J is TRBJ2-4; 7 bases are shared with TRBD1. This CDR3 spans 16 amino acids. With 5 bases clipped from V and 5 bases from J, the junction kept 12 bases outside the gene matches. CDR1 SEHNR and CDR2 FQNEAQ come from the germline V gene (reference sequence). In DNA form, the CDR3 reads TGTGCCAGCAGCCCGACCGCGTCACAGGGGCAAAACATTCAGTACTTC. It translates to CASSPTASQGQNIQYF. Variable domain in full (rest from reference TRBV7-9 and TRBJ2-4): DTGVSQNPRHKITKRGQNVTFRCDPISEHNRLYWYRQTLGQGPEFLTYFQNEAQLEKSRLLSDRFSAERPKGSFSTLEIQRTEQGDSAMYLCASSPTASQGQNIQYFGAGTRLSVL.

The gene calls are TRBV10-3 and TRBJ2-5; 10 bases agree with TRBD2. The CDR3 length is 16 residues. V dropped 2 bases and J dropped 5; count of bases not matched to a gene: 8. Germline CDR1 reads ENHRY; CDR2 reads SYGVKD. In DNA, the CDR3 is TGTGCCATCAGTGAGGAAGTAGCGGGGGGCCAGGAGACCCAGTACTTC. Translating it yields CAISEEVAGGQETQYF.

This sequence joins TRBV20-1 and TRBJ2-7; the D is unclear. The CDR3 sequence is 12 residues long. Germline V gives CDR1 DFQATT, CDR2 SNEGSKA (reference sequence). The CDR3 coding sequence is TGCAGGGCTAGAGGTGGTTCCTACGAGCAGTACGTC. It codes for CRARGGSYEQYV.

CDR3 region: CASSQGGGSSYEQYF. Here the CDR3 DNA reads TGCGCCAGCAGCCAAGGGGGGGGCAGCTCCTACGAGCAGTACTTC. The chain has TRBV4-1 and TRBJ2-7; possible D gene TRBD2, 7 bases. This CDR3 region has 15 residues. The V gene's germline CDR1 is MGHRA and CDR2 YSYEKL. V shed 1 base and J shed 0 bases, with 10 bases lying between them.

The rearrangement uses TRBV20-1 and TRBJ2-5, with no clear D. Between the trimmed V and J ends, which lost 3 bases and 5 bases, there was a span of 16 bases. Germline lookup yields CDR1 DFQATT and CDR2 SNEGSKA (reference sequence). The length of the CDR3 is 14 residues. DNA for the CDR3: TGCAGTGCTAGTCCGGACCCGATTGGGGAGACCCAGTACTTC. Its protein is CSASPDPIGETQYF.

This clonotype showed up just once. The CDR3 DNA reads as TGTGCCAGCAGCCGGGACAGGGGGCACGAGACCCAGTACTTC. Translated: CASSRDRGHETQYF. The V and J genes are TRBV7-7 and TRBJ2-5, with 12 positions matching TRBD1. The CDR3 is 14 amino acids. Germline CDR1 and CDR2: SSHAT and FNYEAQ (reference sequence). Trimming at V came to 5 bases and at J to 5 bases, leaving 3 bases not matched to a gene.